The 24 T cell receptor beta chains below were found in one sample sequenced in a study of T-cell reconstitution after alpha-beta-depleted transplantation in children. The TCRbeta library was prepared with unique molecular identifiers. TCRdb reanalysed the PCR reads using MiXCR and keeps one entry per CDR3 protein. The data contain around 480,000 distinct CDR3 sequences, 32% of them singletons. The specimen was PBMCs from the stem cell graft donor, collected from the stem cell graft. The receptors derive from a human donor who donated a stem cell graft to a child with aplastic anemia.

This chain links TRBV20-1 with TRBJ2-7; TRBD2 is a possible D gene (6 bases). Germline values: CDR1 DFQATT, CDR2 SNEGSKA (reference sequence). This CDR3 is 15 amino acids long. Trimming shortened V by 6 bases and J by 5 bases, and 23 bases separated the two germline ends. This CDR3 reads CSAPTAGPWSHEQYV. CDR3 nucleotide sequence: TGCAGTGCGCCCACTGCGGGGCCCTGGTCCCACGAGCAGTACGTC.

As concerns this clonotype: The germline gene is not matched at one end of the junction; a read error may be the cause. This chain connects TRBV29-1 to TRBJ2-6, with D perhaps matching TRBD1 or TRBD2 (5 bases each). The CDR3 loop spans 13 amino acids. Germline CDR1 reads SQVTM; CDR2 reads ANQGSEA. The CDR3 is CSVGTSGANGLTF. The DNA for the CDR3 is TGCAGCGTCGGGACCTCTGGGGCCAACGGCCTGACTTTC.

This clonotype was picked up many times. This rearrangement joins TRBV29-1 to TRBJ2-1; D unclear. This CDR3 is 11 amino acids long. Trimming cost V 4 bases and J 7 bases, with 8 bases left between them. CDR1 SQVTM and CDR2 ANQGSEA come from the germline V gene. CDR3 DNA: TGCAGCGTTGTCCCTATAAATGAGCAGTTCTTC. Translated, it gives CSVVPINEQFF.

The chain has TRBV15 and TRBJ1-5; a weak D match, TRBD1 (5 bases). Germline V CDR1 and CDR2: LNHNV, YYDKDF (reference sequence). Trimming cost V 3 bases and J 0 bases, with 9 bases left between them. The CDR3 covers 15 residues. CDR3 sequence reads: CATSRGDYSNQPQHF. The DNA of the CDR3 is TGTGCCACCAGCAGGGGGGATTATAGCAATCAGCCCCAGCATTTT.

This chain uses TRBV11-3 with TRBJ2-2, with D uncertain. V lost 5 bases to trimming and J lost 6 bases, with 10 bases between them. Per germline, CDR1 SGHNT and CDR2 YENEEA. CDR3 size: 13 residues. The CDR3: CASSELVPGELFF. DNA for the CDR3: TGTGCCAGCAGCGAGTTGGTACCCGGGGAGCTGTTTTTT.

This clonotype has a handful of counts. The chain joins TRBV20-1 to TRBJ1-5; no clear D gene. Germline CDR1 and CDR2: DFQATT and SNEGSKA (reference sequence). CDR3 size: 17 residues. V shed 0 bases and J shed 7 bases, with 22 bases lying between them. As DNA, the CDR3 is TGCAGTGCTAGAGATCGGGAGGGCCCAGCCCTCGGCCAGCCCCAGCATTTT. It codes for CSARDREGPALGQPQHF.

CDR3 nucleotide sequence: TGTGCCAGCAACTACGACGGCCCGAACACCGGGGAGCTGTTTTTT. Translating gives CASNYDGPNTGELFF. V is TRBV12-3 or TRBV12-4 and J is TRBJ2-2; no reliable D call. The CDR3 totals 15 residues. V lost 7 bases, J lost 0 bases, and 12 bases lay in between.

This sequence joins TRBV29-1 and TRBJ1-6; 9 nucleotides align to TRBD1. The ends lost 7 bases at V and 9 bases at J; junction bases unmatched: 7. The CDR3 contains 13 residues. Germline V gene sequence: CDR1 SQVTM, CDR2 ANQGSEA. CDR3 amino acids: CSARDRDTSPLHF. CDR3 in DNA: TGCAGCGCCCGGGACAGGGACACTTCACCCCTCCACTTT. The whole variable domain, filled in from reference TRBV29-1 and TRBJ1-6, reads SAVISQKPSRDICQRGTSLTIQCQVDSQVTMMFWYRQQPGQSLTLIATANQGSEATYESGFVIDKFPISRPNLTFSTLTVSNMSPEDSSIYLCSARDRDTSPLHFGNGTRLTVT.

This clonotype was counted a few times. The rearrangement links TRBV20-1 to TRBJ2-4; a weak D match, TRBD2 (6 bases). V dropped 4 bases and J dropped 8 bases, with 18 bases sitting between them. CDR1 and CDR2 from the germline V gene are DFQATT and SNEGSKA (reference sequence). The CDR3 loop spans 14 amino acids. CDR3 in amino acids: CSAMAEEGMDIQYF. As DNA, the CDR3 is TGCAGTGCTATGGCAGAGGAGGGAATGGACATTCAGTACTTC.

V usage is TRBV30 and J usage is TRBJ2-1; D might be TRBD2 (7 bases). The CDR3 covers 16 residues. Germline loops: CDR1 GTSNPN, CDR2 SVGIG (reference sequence). V lost 8 bases and J 1 base, leaving 21 bases between the germline ends. This chain's CDR3 is CAGGAAGGGSYNEQFF. For the CDR3, the DNA is TGTGCCGGGGGGGCAGCGGGTGGGGGTTCCTACAATGAGCAGTTCTTC.

This clonotype was found many times. The chain's CDR3 is CSASGLAGPTDTQYF. In DNA form, the CDR3 reads TGCAGCGCCTCGGGACTAGCGGGTCCCACAGATACGCAGTATTTT. J is TRBJ2-3 and V is TRBV29-1; TRBD2 aligns across 12 bases. The CDR3 length is 15 residues. Looked up from germline, CDR1 is SQVTM and CDR2 is ANQGSEA. Trimming removed 7 bases from V and 2 bases from J; junction bases left unmatched: 7.

There are a few counts of this clonotype. This chain connects TRBV11-1 to TRBJ1-1; TRBD1 agrees at 7 bases. Germline assignment: CDR1 SGHAT and CDR2 FQDESV (reference sequence). Trimming removed 1 base from V and 0 bases from J; junction bases left unmatched: 17. The CDR3 length is 20 residues. The CDR3 DNA is TGTGCCAGCAGCTTAGACAGACAGGGCTGGCAGCTTCATGTGAACACTGAAGCTTTCTTT. The encoded protein is CASSLDRQGWQLHVNTEAFF. The full variable domain, with the rest looked up from reference TRBV11-1 and TRBJ1-1, is EAEVAQSPRYKITEKSQAVAFWCDPISGHATLYWYRQILGQGPELLVQFQDESVVDDSQLPKDRFSAERLKGVDSTLKIQPAELGDSAMYLCASSLDRQGWQLHVNTEAFFGQGTRLTVV.

This chain connects TRBV20-1 to TRBJ1-6, with D possibly being TRBD1 (5 bases). Per the germline V gene, CDR1 is DFQATT and CDR2 is SNEGSKA (reference sequence). V lost 1 base, J lost 0 bases, and 13 bases lay in between. The CDR3 covers 17 residues. CDR3 in DNA: TGCAGTGCTAGAGTAGGGACCGGCAGCTCCTATAATTCACCCCTCCACTTT. Translated: CSARVGTGSSYNSPLHF.

The rearrangement joins TRBV11-2 to TRBJ2-6; tentatively, D is TRBD1 (6 bases). Between the trimmed V and J ends, which lost 10 bases and 0 bases, there was a span of 22 bases. The CDR3 runs to 18 residues. Germline V lookup: CDR1 SGHAT, CDR2 FQNNGV. DNA for the CDR3: TGTGCCACCATACAGGGTCCCACTGAACTCTCTGGGGCCAACGTCCTGACTTTC. This gives the protein CATIQGPTELSGANVLTF.

This chain links TRBV5-1 with TRBJ2-5, with D maybe TRBD2 (6 bases). The V end was cut by 0 bases, the J end by 3 bases, with 12 bases between. The germline V gene has CDR1 SGHRS and CDR2 YFSETQ. The CDR3 runs to 15 residues. As DNA, the CDR3 is TGCGCCAGCAGCTTGGATACTGGCGGGGAAGAGACCCAGTACTTC. Its translation: CASSLDTGGEETQYF.

The CDR3 loop reads CASSLGGILNTGELFF. CDR3 nucleotides: TGTGCCAGCAGCTTAGGGGGAATTTTGAACACCGGGGAGCTGTTTTTT. V is TRBV11-2 and J is TRBJ2-2; D is undetermined. V shed 1 base and J shed 1 base, with 10 bases lying between them. Germline V gene lookup returns CDR1 SGHAT and CDR2 FQNNGV. This CDR3 has 16 amino acids.

The J gene is TRBJ2-3, the V gene TRBV29-1; no firm D call. Looked up from germline, CDR1 is SQVTM and CDR2 is ANQGSEA. This CDR3 region has 15 residues. Trimming left V 1 base short and J 2 bases short, with 13 bases between. Here the CDR3 reads CSVEGSGHFTDTQYF. The CDR3 region has the DNA TGCAGCGTTGAAGGATCGGGCCACTTCACAGATACGCAGTATTTT.

As DNA, the CDR3 is TGTGCCAGCAGCACTCGACGTGGCAGCGGGAATGAGGATACGCAGTATTTT. It specifies CASSTRRGSGNEDTQYF. V is TRBV9 and J is TRBJ2-3, with TRBD2 matching 7 bases. In germline, CDR1 is SGDLS, CDR2 YYNGEE. J lost 6 bases, V lost 4 bases, and 17 bases had no gene match. There are 17 residues in the CDR3.

The rearrangement uses TRBV20-1 and TRBJ2-1; the match to TRBD1 covers 9 bases. The CDR3 totals 15 residues. Germline trimming cut 4 bases from V and 4 bases from J; bases unmatched to any gene: 8. Germline V gene lookup returns CDR1 DFQATT and CDR2 SNEGSKA (reference sequence). The CDR3 loop reads CSAKTGTGNYNEQFF. DNA for the CDR3: TGCAGTGCTAAGACCGGGACAGGGAATTACAATGAGCAGTTCTTC.

This chain uses TRBV30 with TRBJ1-2, with no clear D. The CDR3 has 11 residues. V was cut by 0 bases and J by 8 bases, with 7 bases left in between. The germline CDR1 and CDR2 sequences are GTSNPN and SVGIG (reference sequence). CDR3: CAWSVLGGYTF. CDR3 DNA: TGTGCCTGGAGTGTACTAGGGGGCTACACCTTC.

The chain uses TRBV24-1 and TRBJ2-1, with 8 bases aligning to TRBD2. The CDR3 has 16 residues. CDR1 and CDR2 from the germline V gene are KGHDR and SFDVKD. Trimming took 3 bases from V and 5 from J; bases not matched to a gene: 8. Here the CDR3 DNA reads TGTGCCACCAGTGATCCTAGCGGGCGCTCGGACAATGAGCAGTTCTTC. It codes for CATSDPSGRSDNEQFF.

This clonotype was recorded a few times. CDR3 sequence: CASSLWGSAEQYF. For the CDR3, the DNA is TGTGCCAGCAGCTTATGGGGGTCGGCCGAGCAGTACTTC. J is TRBJ2-7 and V is TRBV7-9; D may match TRBD1 or TRBD2 (5 bases each). CDR1 and CDR2 (germline): SEHNR, FQNEAQ (reference sequence). The CDR3 contains 13 residues. Trimming shortened V by 2 bases and J by 6 bases, and 11 bases separated the two germline ends.

This rearrangement joins TRBV27 to TRBJ2-1, with D possibly TRBD2 on 6 matching bases. Germline V gene lookup returns CDR1 MNHEY and CDR2 SMNVEV (reference sequence). V lost 8 bases, J lost 8 bases, and 19 bases lay in between. The CDR3 spans 14 residues. CDR3: CASLPVVGGHEQFF. In DNA form, the CDR3 reads TGTGCCAGCCTCCCCGTCGTGGGAGGCCATGAGCAGTTCTTC.

This clonotype was detected only a few times. This sequence joins TRBV12-3 or TRBV12-4 and TRBJ1-2; D is ambiguous. V was clipped by 3 bases and J by 7 bases, with 12 bases between them. This CDR3 spans 13 amino acids. CDR3 sequence (DNA): TGTGCCAGCAGTTTCGGGGAATTGGGTGGCTACACCTTC. Translation gives CASSFGELGGYTF.